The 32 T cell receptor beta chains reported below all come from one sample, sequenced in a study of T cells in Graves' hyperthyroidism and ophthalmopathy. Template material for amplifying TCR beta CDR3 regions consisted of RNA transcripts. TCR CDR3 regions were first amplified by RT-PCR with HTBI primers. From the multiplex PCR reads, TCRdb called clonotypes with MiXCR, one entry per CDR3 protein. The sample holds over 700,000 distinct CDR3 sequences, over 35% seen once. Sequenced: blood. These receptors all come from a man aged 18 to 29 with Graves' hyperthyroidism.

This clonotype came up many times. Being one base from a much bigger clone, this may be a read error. The CDR3 is CASSNSPLHF. The DNA for the CDR3 is TGTGCCAGCAGCAATTCACCCCTCCACTTT. This chain uses TRBV5-8 with TRBJ1-6; D remains ambiguous. The germline V gene has CDR1 SGHTS and CDR2 YDEGEE. The CDR3 is 10 residues long. The V end was cut by 4 bases, the J end by 7 bases, with 0 bases between.

In nucleotides, the CDR3 is TGTGCCAGTAGTATAACTAGCGGGAGTCCCTACGAGCAGTACTTC. Translating gives CASSITSGSPYEQYF. The gene calls are TRBV19 and TRBJ2-7; the match to TRBD2 covers 11 bases. Germline assignment: CDR1 LNHDA and CDR2 SQIVND (reference sequence). With 2 bases clipped from V and 2 bases from J, the junction kept 2 bases outside the gene matches. This CDR3 has 15 residues. Filled out from reference TRBV19 and TRBJ2-7, the complete variable domain reads DGGITQSPKYLFRKEGQNVTLSCEQNLNHDAMYWYRQDPGQGLRLIYYSQIVNDFQKGDIAEGYSVSREKKESFPLTVTSAQKNPTAFYLCASSITSGSPYEQYFGPGTRLTVT.

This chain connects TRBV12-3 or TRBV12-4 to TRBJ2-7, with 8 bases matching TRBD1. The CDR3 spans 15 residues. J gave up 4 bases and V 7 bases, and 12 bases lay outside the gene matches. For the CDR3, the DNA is TGTGCCAGCAAATCCAAGACAGGGGTTGGGTACGAGCAGTACTTC. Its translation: CASKSKTGVGYEQYF.

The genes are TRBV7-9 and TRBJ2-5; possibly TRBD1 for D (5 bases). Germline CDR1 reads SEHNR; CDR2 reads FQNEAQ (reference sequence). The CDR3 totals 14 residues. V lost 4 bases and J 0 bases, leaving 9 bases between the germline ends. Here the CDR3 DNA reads TGTGCCAGCAGCTCCAGGGTGTACCAAGAGACCCAGTACTTC. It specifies CASSSRVYQETQYF.

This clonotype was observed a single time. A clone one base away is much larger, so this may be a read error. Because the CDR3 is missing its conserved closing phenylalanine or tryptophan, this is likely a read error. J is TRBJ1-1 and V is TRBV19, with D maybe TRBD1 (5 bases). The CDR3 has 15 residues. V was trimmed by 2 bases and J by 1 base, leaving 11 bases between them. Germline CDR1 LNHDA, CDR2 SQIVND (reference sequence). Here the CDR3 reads CASSIRAGANTEAFS. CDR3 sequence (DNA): TGTGCCAGTAGTATAAGGGCCGGGGCGAACACTGAAGCTTTCTCT.

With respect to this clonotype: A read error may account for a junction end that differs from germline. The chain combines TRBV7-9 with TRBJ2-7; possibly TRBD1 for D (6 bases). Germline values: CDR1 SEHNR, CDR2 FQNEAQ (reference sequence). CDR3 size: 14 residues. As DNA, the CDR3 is TGTGCCGGCAGCTTAGTAACACAGGGCTACGAGCAGTACTTC. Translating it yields CAGSLVTQGYEQYF.

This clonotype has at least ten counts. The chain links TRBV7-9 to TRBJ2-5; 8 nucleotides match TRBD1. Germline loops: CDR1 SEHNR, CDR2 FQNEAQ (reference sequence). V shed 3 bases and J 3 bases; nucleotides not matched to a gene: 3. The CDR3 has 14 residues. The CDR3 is CASSFGTGEETQYF. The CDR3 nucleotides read TGTGCCAGCAGCTTTGGGACAGGCGAAGAGACCCAGTACTTC.

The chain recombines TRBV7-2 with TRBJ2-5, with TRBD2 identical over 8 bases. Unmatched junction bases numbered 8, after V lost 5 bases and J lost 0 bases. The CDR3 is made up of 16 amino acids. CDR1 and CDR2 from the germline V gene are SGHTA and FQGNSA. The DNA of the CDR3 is TGTGCCAGCAGCGTTGGGGCTAGCGGGCACCAAGAGACCCAGTACTTC. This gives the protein CASSVGASGHQETQYF.

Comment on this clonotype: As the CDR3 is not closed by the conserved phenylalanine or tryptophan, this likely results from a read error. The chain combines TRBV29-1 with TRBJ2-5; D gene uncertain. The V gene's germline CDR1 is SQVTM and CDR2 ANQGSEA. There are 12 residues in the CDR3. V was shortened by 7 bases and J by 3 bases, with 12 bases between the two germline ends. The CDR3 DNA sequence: TGCAGCGCCGGCTACCCAAAAGAGACCCAGTACCTC. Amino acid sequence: CSAGYPKETQYL.

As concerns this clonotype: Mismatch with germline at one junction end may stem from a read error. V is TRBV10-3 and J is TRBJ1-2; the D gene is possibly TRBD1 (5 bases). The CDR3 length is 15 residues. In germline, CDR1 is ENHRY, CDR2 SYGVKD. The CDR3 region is CASSYSEGLNYGYTF. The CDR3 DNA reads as TGTGCCAGCAGTTACTCGGAGGGACTTAACTATGGCTACACCTTC.

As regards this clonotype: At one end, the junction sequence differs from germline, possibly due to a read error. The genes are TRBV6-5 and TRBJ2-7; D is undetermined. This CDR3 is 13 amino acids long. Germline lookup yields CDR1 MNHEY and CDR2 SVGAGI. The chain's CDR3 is CASSDSLDYEQYF. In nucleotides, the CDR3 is TGTGCCAGCAGTGACTCACTGGACTACGAGCAGTACTTC.

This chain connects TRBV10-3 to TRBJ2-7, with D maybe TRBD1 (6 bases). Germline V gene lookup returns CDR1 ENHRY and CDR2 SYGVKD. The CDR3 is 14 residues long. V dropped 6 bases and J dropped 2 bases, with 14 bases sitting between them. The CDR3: CAISQQGLAYEQYF. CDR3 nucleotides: TGTGCCATCAGCCAACAGGGTTTAGCCTACGAGCAGTACTTC.

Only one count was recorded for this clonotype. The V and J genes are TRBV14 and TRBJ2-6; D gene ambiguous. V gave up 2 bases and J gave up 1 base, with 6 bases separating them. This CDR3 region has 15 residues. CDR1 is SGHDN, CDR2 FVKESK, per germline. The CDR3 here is CASSQQFSGANVLTF. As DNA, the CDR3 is TGTGCCAGCAGCCAACAGTTTTCTGGGGCCAACGTCCTGACTTTC.

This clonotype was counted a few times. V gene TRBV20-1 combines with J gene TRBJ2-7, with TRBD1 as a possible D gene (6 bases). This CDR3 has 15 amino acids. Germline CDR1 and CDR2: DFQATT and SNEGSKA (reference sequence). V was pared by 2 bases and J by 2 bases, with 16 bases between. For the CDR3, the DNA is TGCAGTGCTAGATGGGGGCCAGTTAAGCCCTACGAGCAGTACTTC. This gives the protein CSARWGPVKPYEQYF.

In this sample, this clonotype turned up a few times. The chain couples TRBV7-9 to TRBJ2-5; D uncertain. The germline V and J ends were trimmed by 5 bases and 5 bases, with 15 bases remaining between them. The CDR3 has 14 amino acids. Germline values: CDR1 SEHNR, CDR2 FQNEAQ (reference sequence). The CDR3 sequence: CASSINSGTETQYF. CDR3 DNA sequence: TGTGCCAGCAGCATAAACTCGGGTACGGAGACCCAGTACTTC.

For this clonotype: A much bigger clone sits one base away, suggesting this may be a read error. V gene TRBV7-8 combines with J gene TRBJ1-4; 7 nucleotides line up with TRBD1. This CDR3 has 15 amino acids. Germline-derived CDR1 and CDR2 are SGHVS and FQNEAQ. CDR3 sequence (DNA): TGTGCCAGCAGCCTCCAGGGACAGAATAATGGAAAACTGTTTTTT. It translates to CASSLQGQNNGKLFF.

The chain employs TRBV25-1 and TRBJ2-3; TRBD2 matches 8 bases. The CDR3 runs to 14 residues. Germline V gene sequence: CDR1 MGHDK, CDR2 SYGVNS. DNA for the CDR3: TGTGCTTACCAAGCGGGAGAGGAATCAGATACGCAGTATTTT. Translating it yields CAYQAGEESDTQYF.

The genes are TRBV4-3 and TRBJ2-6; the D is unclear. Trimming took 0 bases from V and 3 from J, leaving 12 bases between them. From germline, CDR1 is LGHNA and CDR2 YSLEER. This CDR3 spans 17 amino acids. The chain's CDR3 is CASSQESVSYGANVLTF. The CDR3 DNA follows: TGCGCCAGCAGCCAAGAAAGCGTTTCGTATGGGGCCAACGTCCTGACTTTC.

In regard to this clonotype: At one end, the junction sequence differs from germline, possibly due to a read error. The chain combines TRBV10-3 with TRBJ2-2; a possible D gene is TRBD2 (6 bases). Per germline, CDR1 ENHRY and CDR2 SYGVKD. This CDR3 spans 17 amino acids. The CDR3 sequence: CASNISPSGVNAGELFF. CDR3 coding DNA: TGTGCCAGCAATATCAGTCCGTCGGGGGTGAACGCCGGGGAGCTGTTTTTT.

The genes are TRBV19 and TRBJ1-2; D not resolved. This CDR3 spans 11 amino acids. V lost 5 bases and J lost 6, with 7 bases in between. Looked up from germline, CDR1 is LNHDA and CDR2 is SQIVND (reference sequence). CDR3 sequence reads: CASSPRNGYTF. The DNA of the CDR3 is TGTGCCAGTAGTCCACGGAATGGCTACACCTTC.

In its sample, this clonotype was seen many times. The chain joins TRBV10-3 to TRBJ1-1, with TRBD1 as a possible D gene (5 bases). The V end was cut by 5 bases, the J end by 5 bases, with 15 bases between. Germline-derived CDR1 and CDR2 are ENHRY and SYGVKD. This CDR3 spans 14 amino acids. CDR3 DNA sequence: TGTGCCATCAGTCCATCCCCGGGGGAGACTGAAGCTTTCTTT. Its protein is CAISPSPGETEAFF.

Here the CDR3 reads CASSPGRDRGEKLFF. DNA for the CDR3: TGTGCCAGCAGCCCAGGTCGGGACAGGGGCGAAAAACTGTTTTTT. This sequence joins TRBV12-3 or TRBV12-4 and TRBJ1-4; 10 nucleotides line up with TRBD1. V lost 6 bases, J lost 8 bases, and 9 bases stayed unmatched. The CDR3 has 15 amino acids.

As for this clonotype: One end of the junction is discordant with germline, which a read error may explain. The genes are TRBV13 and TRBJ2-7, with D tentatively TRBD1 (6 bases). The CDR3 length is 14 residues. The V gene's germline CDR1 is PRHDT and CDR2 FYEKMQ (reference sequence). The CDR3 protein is CASSQYKGAYEQYF. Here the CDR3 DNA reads TGCGCCAGCAGCCAATACAAGGGGGCCTACGAGCAGTACTTC.

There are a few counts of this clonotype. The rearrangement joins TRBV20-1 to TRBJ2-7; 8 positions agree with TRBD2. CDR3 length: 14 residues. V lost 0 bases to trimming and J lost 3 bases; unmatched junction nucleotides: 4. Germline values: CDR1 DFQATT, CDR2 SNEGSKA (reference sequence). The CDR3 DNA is TGCAGTGCTAGAGATCTGACTAGCGACTACGAGCAGTACTTC. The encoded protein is CSARDLTSDYEQYF.

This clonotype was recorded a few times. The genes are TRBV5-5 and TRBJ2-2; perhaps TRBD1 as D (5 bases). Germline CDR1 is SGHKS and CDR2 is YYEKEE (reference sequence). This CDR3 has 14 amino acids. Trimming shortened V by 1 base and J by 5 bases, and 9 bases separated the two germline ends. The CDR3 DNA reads TGTGCCAGCAGCTTGCCAGGGCGGACCGGGGAGCTGTTTTTT. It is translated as CASSLPGRTGELFF.

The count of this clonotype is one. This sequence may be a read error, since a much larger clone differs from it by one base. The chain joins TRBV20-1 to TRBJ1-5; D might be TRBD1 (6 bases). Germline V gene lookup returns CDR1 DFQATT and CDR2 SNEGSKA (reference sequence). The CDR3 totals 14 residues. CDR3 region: CSATPSGGNQPHHF. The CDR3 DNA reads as TGCAGTGCTACCCCAAGCGGGGGCAATCAGCCCCACCATTTT.

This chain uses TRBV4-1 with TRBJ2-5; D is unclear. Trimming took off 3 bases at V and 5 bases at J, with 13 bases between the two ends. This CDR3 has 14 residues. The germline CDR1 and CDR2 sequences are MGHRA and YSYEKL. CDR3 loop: CASSQLQYGETQYF. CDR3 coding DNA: TGCGCCAGCAGCCAGCTACAATACGGGGAGACCCAGTACTTC.

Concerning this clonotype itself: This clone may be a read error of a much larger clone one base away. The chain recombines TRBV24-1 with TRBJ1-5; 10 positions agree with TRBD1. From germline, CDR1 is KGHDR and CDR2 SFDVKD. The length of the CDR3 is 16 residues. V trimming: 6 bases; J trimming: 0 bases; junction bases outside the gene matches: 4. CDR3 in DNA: TGTGCCACCAGTTCCGGGACAGGGGATAGCAATCAGCCCCAGCATTTT. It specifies CATSSGTGDSNQPQHF.

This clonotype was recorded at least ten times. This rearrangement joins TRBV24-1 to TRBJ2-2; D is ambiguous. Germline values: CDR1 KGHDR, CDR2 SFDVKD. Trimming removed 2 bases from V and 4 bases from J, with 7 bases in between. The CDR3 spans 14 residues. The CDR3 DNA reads TGTGCCACCAGTGATTATAAGGCCACCGGGGAGCTGTTTTTT. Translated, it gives CATSDYKATGELFF.

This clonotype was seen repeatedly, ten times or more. The CDR3 DNA is TGTGCCAGCAGCTTGGACAGCTCATGGTCCGAGCAGTACTTC. Amino acid sequence: CASSLDSSWSEQYF. The rearrangement links TRBV7-9 to TRBJ2-7, with D maybe TRBD1 (6 bases). Germline CDR1 and CDR2: SEHNR and FQNEAQ (reference sequence). The ends were cut back, 3 bases at V and 6 bases at J, with 15 bases in the middle. The CDR3 has 14 amino acids.

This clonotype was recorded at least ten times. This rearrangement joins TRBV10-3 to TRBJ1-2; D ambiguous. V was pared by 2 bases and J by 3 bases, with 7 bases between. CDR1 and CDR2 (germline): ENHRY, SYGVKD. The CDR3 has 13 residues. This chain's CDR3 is CAISETGDYGYTF. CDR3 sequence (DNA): TGTGCCATCAGTGAGACTGGGGACTATGGCTACACCTTC.

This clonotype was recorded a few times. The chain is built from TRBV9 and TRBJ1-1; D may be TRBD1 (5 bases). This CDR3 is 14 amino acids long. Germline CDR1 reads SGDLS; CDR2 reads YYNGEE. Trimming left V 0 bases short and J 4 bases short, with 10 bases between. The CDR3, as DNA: TGTGCCAGCAGCGTAGCGGGGGTGCCCACTGAAGCTTTCTTT. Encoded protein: CASSVAGVPTEAFF. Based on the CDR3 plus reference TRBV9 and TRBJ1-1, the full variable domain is DSGVTQTPKHLITATGQRVTLRCSPRSGDLSVYWYQQSLDQGLQFLIQYYNGEERAKGNILERFSAQQFPDLHSELNLSSLELGDSALYFCASSVAGVPTEAFFGQGTRLTVV.